This passage covers 6 T cell receptor beta chains from one sample sequenced in a study of human T cells and chemical hapten exposure. Time point specified: patch test 3, about 24 weeks after DPC sensitization. The treatment: therapeutic diphenylcyclopropenone sensitization with weekly scalp DPC. TCRdb ran MiXCR on the RACE reads and lists one entry per CDR3 protein. The sample lists approximately 32,000 distinct CDR3 sequences, about 5.6% occurring once. The input for sequencing was whole blood, taken in connection with sensitization to the hapten diphenylcyclopropenone (DPC). The source of these receptors is a man aged 25-45 years with alopecia areata. Some clones in this sample may be carry-over from other donors' samples.

In this sample, this clonotype is medium-sized. V and J are TRBV3-1 and TRBJ2-3; 11 positions match TRBD1. The CDR3 is 16 residues long. V trimming: 5 bases; J trimming: 5 bases; junction bases outside the gene matches: 9. CDR1 and CDR2 from the germline V gene are LGHDT and YNNKEL (reference sequence). The CDR3 nucleotides are TGTGCCAGCAGCGAGCCGGGACAGGGGGGACTAGATACGCAGTATTTT. It is translated as CASSEPGQGGLDTQYF.

Turning to this clonotype: At one end the junction does not follow the germline gene, possibly because of a read error. J is TRBJ2-2 and V is TRBV4-3; 9 bases are a match to TRBD1. This CDR3 region has 19 residues. The germline V gene encodes CDR1 LGHNA and CDR2 YSLEER. In nucleotides, the CDR3 is TGCGCCAGCAACCAAGATCTCGATCGGGACAGGGATTTTACCGGGGAGCTGTTTTTT. It is translated as CASNQDLDRDRDFTGELFF.

This clonotype was detected ten times or more. The rearrangement links TRBV14 to TRBJ2-5; D call uncertain. The CDR3 sequence is 14 residues long. CDR1 is SGHDN and CDR2 is FVKESK in the germline V gene. Trimming removed 1 base from V and 3 bases from J, with 9 bases in between. The CDR3 nucleotides read TGTGCCAGCAGCCAAGTCCTGGACGAAGAGACCCAGTACTTC. It specifies CASSQVLDEETQYF.

This sequence joins TRBV7-2 and TRBJ2-5, with D unresolved. CDR1 and CDR2 (germline): SGHTA, FQGNSA. The CDR3 contains 11 residues. V lost 4 bases and J 5 bases, leaving 5 bases between the germline ends. In DNA form, the CDR3 reads TGTGCCAGCAGCTCGGACGAGACCCAGTACTTC. Amino acid sequence: CASSSDETQYF.

This clonotype appeared many times. The rearrangement joins TRBV11-1 to TRBJ2-1; 12 nucleotides line up with TRBD2. The trim removed 7 bases at V and 8 bases at J, leaving 3 bases unmatched. The CDR3 is 13 amino acids. Germline V gene lookup returns CDR1 SGHAT and CDR2 FQDESV (reference sequence). The CDR3 here is CASTSGGADEQFF. The CDR3, as DNA: TGTGCCAGCACTAGCGGGGGGGCCGATGAGCAGTTCTTC.

A few counts support this clonotype. The rearrangement joins TRBV29-1 to TRBJ2-1; 9 bases match TRBD2. The CDR3 extends over 14 amino acids. CDR1 and CDR2 (germline): SQVTM, ANQGSEA. Trimming cost V 3 bases and J 8 bases; bases outside gene matches: 8. CDR3 residues: CSVDGLAGLDEQFF. The CDR3 DNA reads TGCAGCGTTGATGGGCTAGCGGGATTGGATGAGCAGTTCTTC.